This record looks at one T cell receptor (beta chain) sequence and its context. Its antigen is unknown. Base qualities are not at hand, and no much larger clone is one base apart. This specimen comes from a study of OX40 agonist ivuxolimab in advanced cancers. Regarding the complete study: Ivuxolimab was a fully human IgG2 agonistic monoclonal antibody targeting the costimulatory receptor OX40 (CD134). Intravenous ivuxolimab was administered to patients every 2 weeks at six dose levels: 0.01, 0.1, 0.3, 1.5, 3 and 10 mg/kg. Of the roughly 51 patients in dose escalation, 19 had hepatocellular carcinoma, some 15 had melanoma, 9 had renal cell carcinoma and 9 had head and neck cancer. In the dose-escalation cohort, 82.7% of patients were male, and the mean age was about 55 years, with a range of about 23 to 90. Prior anti-PD-1, anti-PD-L1 or anti-CTLA-4 therapy was permitted, and checkpoint inhibitors had been received by approximately 39% of dose-escalation patients. Three dose-escalation patients achieved partial responses, one with hepatocellular carcinoma and two with cutaneous melanoma. The purpose of peripheral TCRbeta sequencing was to test whether ivuxolimab changed TCR sequence diversity and led to clonal T-cell expansion. The paper reports the monotherapy dose-escalation portion (N ≈ 50 patients) of the phase I ivuxolimab trial.

The trial excluded patients who had a history of autoimmune disease or who were on systemic immunosuppression. Peripheral blood for TCR sequencing was collected from all dose cohorts at baseline, on cycle 4 day 1, and on cycle 7 day 1. The samples were drawn from a first-in-human, open-label, multicenter phase I dose-escalation trial of ivuxolimab. Adults with locally advanced or metastatic melanoma, renal cell, hepatocellular, or head and neck squamous cell carcinoma were enrolled in the trial. Before TCR sequencing, CD4+ T cells and CD8+ T cells from peripheral blood were sorted into separate populations. The germline V gene yields SNHLY for CDR1 and FYNNEI for CDR2. Cut back by 6 bases and 2 bases, the V and J ends lie 8 bases apart. CDR3 length: 12 amino acids, cysteine to phenylalanine. CDR3 DNA only is kept here, 36 bases in frame from base 1. For sequencing of the TCRbeta CDR3 region, genomic DNA was extracted from the sorted cells. The immunoSEQ Assay was used to sequence the TCRbeta CDR3 regions. TCRdb provides this immuneACCESS table in a form limited to in-frame rearrangements. Some clones are lacking; in checked studies, under half of them reflect an unresolved V gene, and why the rest are absent is not known. Here the sample has roughly 18,000 clones; roughly four fifths occur a single time. The top ten clones comprise about an eighth of the sample.

The investigation overall reported the following: At doses of 0.1 to 3.0 mg/kg, clonal expansion of both CD4+ and CD8+ blood T cells was observed from baseline to week 6. The antigen specificity of the clonally expanded peripheral T cells was not determined. After ivuxolimab, expanded clones were on average more numerous among CD8+ T cells than among CD4+ T cells. Partial responders in the 0.1-3.0 mg/kg groups had among the lowest normalized peripheral clonal expansion, especially among CD8+ T cells. Low levels of normalized T-cell clonal expansion were also shown by some nonresponding patients.

Recombination joined TRBV2 with TRBJ2-7; 6 matching bases give a weak D call of TRBD2. This clonotype was sampled from an adult with an advanced solid tumor such as melanoma, head and neck, liver or kidney cancer. The sequences come from CD4+ or CD8+ T cells sorted from blood, collected in a trial of the OX40 agonist ivuxolimab. For the CDR3, the sequence is CASSGSPYEQYF. The sequenced DNA is TGTGCCAGCAGCGGGAGTCCCTACGAGCAGTACTTC.